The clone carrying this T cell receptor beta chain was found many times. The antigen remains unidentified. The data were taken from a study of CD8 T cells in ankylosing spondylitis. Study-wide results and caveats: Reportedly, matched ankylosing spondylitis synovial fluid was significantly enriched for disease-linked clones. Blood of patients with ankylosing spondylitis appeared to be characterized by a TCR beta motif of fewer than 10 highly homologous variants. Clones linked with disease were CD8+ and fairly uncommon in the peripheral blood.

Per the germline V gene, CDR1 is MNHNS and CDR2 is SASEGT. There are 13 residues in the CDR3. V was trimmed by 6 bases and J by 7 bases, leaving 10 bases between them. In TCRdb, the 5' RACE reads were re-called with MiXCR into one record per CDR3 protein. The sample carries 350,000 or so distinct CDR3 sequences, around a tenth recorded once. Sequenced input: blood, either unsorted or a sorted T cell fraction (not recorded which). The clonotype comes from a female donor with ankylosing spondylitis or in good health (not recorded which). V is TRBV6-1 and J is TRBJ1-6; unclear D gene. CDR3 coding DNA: TGTGCCAGCAGATTCGAACAGAATTCACCCCTCCACTTT. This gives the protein CASRFEQNSPLHF.